A selection of T cell receptor beta chains follows, all from one sample in a study of cytomegalovirus exposure and HLA in healthy donors. The protocol was immunoSEQ multiplex PCR, while the TCRdb copy is restricted to in-frame clones and leaves out a portion. The data show over 95,000 clones, with around three quarters seen just once and approximately 2% held by the top ten. Sequencing was done on a sample of PBMCs. These receptors were collected from a human donor in good health. CDR3s include the opening cysteine and the closing phenylalanine or tryptophan. The order of the fields is V gene, clone size, J gene, D gene, CDR3 DNA, CDR3 protein. D genes are given only for firm matches. Size values are once, few and many counts, or a class for expanded clones, and some rows have none.

TRBV5-4,.,TRBJ1-1,TRBD1,TGTGCCAGCAGCTTTTGGGACAGGGTCGTGGGCACTGAAGCTTTCTTT,CASSFWDRVVGTEAFF
TRBV4-2,.,TRBJ1-2,TRBD1,TGTGCCAGCAGCCACGGTGGACAGGGAGAATATGGCTACACCTTC,CASSHGGQGEYGYTF
TRBV5-5,.,TRBJ1-2,.,TGTGCCAGCAGCTTGGCCCATACGGGGGTTGGCTATGGCTACACCTTC,CASSLAHTGVGYGYTF
TRBV11-2,few,TRBJ2-7,TRBD1,TGTGCCAGCAGCCTAAACGGGGACAGGGTGTTCTACGAGCAGTACTTC,CASSLNGDRVFYEQYF
TRBV11-2,once,TRBJ2-7,TRBD2,TGTGCCAGCAGCGCGGGACTAGCGGGCACCCTCCGCGAGCAGTACTTC,CASSAGLAGTLREQYF
TRBV29-1,once,TRBJ2-7,.,TGCAGCGTTAGACGGGACTACGAGCAGTACTTC,CSVRRDYEQYF
TRBV6-6,.,TRBJ2-4,.,TGTGCCAGCAGTTACTCGGAAGGACTGCAGTACTTC,CASSYSEGLQYF
TRBV19,few,TRBJ1-4,.,TGTGCCAGTACTCGGACAGTAAATGAAAAACTGTTTTTT,CASTRTVNEKLFF
TRBV7-8,.,TRBJ2-7,.,TGTGCCAGCAGCCCCGGACAGTCCTACGAGCAGTACTTC,CASSPGQSYEQYF
TRBV7-9,few,TRBJ1-6,.,TGTGCCAGCAGCTTACAGGGAAATTCACCCCTCCACTTT,CASSLQGNSPLHF
TRBV11-2,.,TRBJ2-1,TRBD2,TGTGCCAGCAGCTTTCGGGGGGGCCTGTACAGTGAGCAGTTCTTC,CASSFRGGLYSEQFF
TRBV6-5,.,TRBJ2-7,TRBD1,TGTGCCAGCAGTCCGGACAGGGGGCTCGCCGAGCAGTACTTC,CASSPDRGLAEQYF
TRBV4-3,.,TRBJ2-3,.,TGCGCCAGCAGCCAAGGACAGTCCACAGATACGCAGTATTTT,CASSQGQSTDTQYF
TRBV30,.,TRBJ2-3,.,TGTGCCTGGAGTCCCGACAGAATTGACACAGATACGCAGTATTTT,CAWSPDRIDTDTQYF
TRBV19,few,TRBJ1-5,.,TGTGCCAGTAGTAGTACCGGGACTGGGAATCAGCCCCAGCATTTT,CASSSTGTGNQPQHF
TRBV7-9,.,TRBJ2-7,.,TGTGCCAGCAGCCCCTCCGCCTTTGCGGGGTACGAGCAGTACTTC,CASSPSAFAGYEQYF
TRBV28,.,TRBJ1-1,.,TGTGCCAGCAGGGTCGACTCAGCGGGGCCCTGGGCTTTCTTT,CASRVDSAGPWAFF
TRBV7-2,.,TRBJ2-7,.,TGTGCCAGCAGCCAGGCCGGGGGAGCTAGAGAGCAGTACTTC,CASSQAGGAREQYF
TRBV9,.,TRBJ2-2,.,TGTGCCAGCAGCGTACTCGACAGTACGAACACCGGGGAGCTGTTTTTT,CASSVLDSTNTGELFF
TRBV2,.,TRBJ2-7,.,TGTGCCAGCAGCCGGGACAACTACGAGCAGTACTTC,CASSRDNYEQYF
TRBV29-1,.,TRBJ2-1,TRBD1,TGCAGCGTTGAGTGGACAGGGGGTAATGAGCAGTTCTTC,CSVEWTGGNEQFF
TRBV5-1,once,TRBJ1-4,TRBD1,TGCGCCAGCAGCTACTATACAGGGGGTGTCGGAAGTGAGGAAAAACTGTTTTTT,CASSYYTGGVGSEEKLFF
TRBV6-5,.,TRBJ2-1,.,TGTGCCAGCAGTTACTCGTTGAGGGTCTACAATGAGCAGTTCTTC,CASSYSLRVYNEQFF
TRBV5-1,.,TRBJ2-3,TRBD2,TGCGCCAGCAGCTTGACTAAAAGGGGTAGCGGGGGGTACACAGATACGCAGTATTTT,CASSLTKRGSGGYTDTQYF
TRBV30,few,TRBJ1-5,.,TGTGCCTGGACAGGAGGGGCAAATCAGCCCCAGCATTTT,CAWTGGANQPQHF
TRBV15,.,TRBJ2-7,TRBD1,TGTGCCACCAGCAGAGGGACAGGGAATTACGAGCAGTACTTC,CATSRGTGNYEQYF
TRBV7-2,.,TRBJ2-1,.,TGTGCCAGCAGCTTTCAGCGGTCCTCCTACAATGAGCAGTTCTTC,CASSFQRSSYNEQFF
TRBV5-4,.,TRBJ2-3,TRBD2,TGTGCCAGCAGCCGCCCGGGTAGCGGGGGGCCGGATACGCAGTATTTT,CASSRPGSGGPDTQYF
TRBV5-4,.,TRBJ2-7,TRBD1,TGTGCCAGCAGCCGGGGACAGGGGAACTCCTACGAGCAGTACTTC,CASSRGQGNSYEQYF
TRBV28,.,TRBJ1-5,TRBD1,TGTGCCAGCACCACAGGGGAGATTCAGCCCCAGCATTTT,CASTTGEIQPQHF
TRBV4-3,.,TRBJ2-2,TRBD1,TGCGCCAGCAGCCAATACGAGCAGGGGGCCGACACCGGGGAGCTGTTTTTT,CASSQYEQGADTGELFF
TRBV5-4,.,TRBJ2-3,.,TGTGCCAGCAGCCCAGGGTTAGATACGCAGTATTTT,CASSPGLDTQYF
TRBV6-6,.,TRBJ2-7,.,TGTGCCAGCAGTTACGCGGGACAGAGCTCCTACGAGCAGTACTTC,CASSYAGQSSYEQYF
TRBV5-1,.,TRBJ1-2,.,TGCGCCAGCAGCTTGGACGGGGACTCCACTGGCTACACCTTC,CASSLDGDSTGYTF
TRBV7-2,.,TRBJ1-1,.,TGTGCCAGCAGCCGACCGGGGGGCAGCACTGAAGCTTTCTTT,CASSRPGGSTEAFF
TRBV27,once,TRBJ1-1,.,TGTGCCAGCAGCCGAAACAGGGACAATGCTGAAGCTTTCTTT,CASSRNRDNAEAFF
TRBV5-1,.,TRBJ2-2,.,TGCGCCAGCAGCCTTTATAACACCGGGGAGCTGTTTTTT,CASSLYNTGELFF
TRBV5-1,few,TRBJ1-1,.,TGCGCCAGCAGCTTGGGATTGTCAGATGAAGCTTTCTTT,CASSLGLSDEAFF
TRBV5-4,.,TRBJ2-1,.,TGTGCCAGCAGCTTGCCCCCCGGGAGAAGCTCCTACAATGAGCAGTTCTTC,CASSLPPGRSSYNEQFF
TRBV7-8,.,TRBJ1-2,TRBD1,TGTGCCATCGGACAGGGGTGGCCCTATGGCTACACCTTC,CAIGQGWPYGYTF
TRBV28,.,TRBJ2-7,TRBD2,TGTGCCAGCTTTAGCGGGGGGGCTGCGGTGAACGAGCAGTACTTC,CASFSGGAAVNEQYF
TRBV6-1,.,TRBJ1-6,TRBD1,TGTGCCAGCAGTGGGAGACAGGGTTCCAATTCACCCCTCCACTTT,CASSGRQGSNSPLHF